Listed below are T cell receptor beta chains from one sample, sequenced in a study of T cells in localized non-small cell lung cancer. Assay: immunoSEQ multiplex PCR; the TCRdb copy retains only in-frame clones and omits some. The data contain about 79,000 clones, roughly 86% of them singletons. The input for sequencing was peripheral blood, taken before any cancer treatment. The receptors stem from a female donor older than 55 with stage I lung adenocarcinoma. Both conserved end residues are part of each CDR3. A D gene is named only where the DNA matches it firmly. For some rows the clone size is stated as once, few or many, or as a class when expanded; others skip it.

TRBJ1-5,TRBD1,.,TRBV6-1,CASSDPGQGVHQPQHF,TGTGCCAGCAGTGATCCGGGACAGGGGGTGCATCAGCCCCAGCATTTT
TRBJ1-1,.,few,TRBV20-1,CSAGRQFEAFF,TGCAGTGCTGGAAGACAGTTTGAAGCTTTCTTT
TRBJ2-3,.,.,TRBV7-8,CASSPGASSTDTQYF,TGTGCCAGCAGCCCCGGGGCGTCTAGCACAGATACGCAGTATTTT
TRBJ2-1,.,.,TRBV6-1,CASSRGMRYNEQFF,TGTGCCAGCAGCAGAGGGATGAGGTACAATGAGCAGTTCTTC
TRBJ2-2,TRBD1,.,TRBV19,CASSLGQGTTGELFF,TGTGCCAGTAGCCTCGGACAGGGCACCACCGGGGAGCTGTTTTTT
TRBJ1-1,.,.,TRBV18,CASHSGGGTEAFF,TGTGCCAGCCACTCGGGGGGCGGCACTGAAGCTTTCTTT
TRBJ1-1,TRBD1,.,TRBV19,CASRDTGTGVTEAFF,TGTGCCAGTAGAGACACCGGGACAGGGGTCACTGAAGCTTTCTTT
TRBJ1-1,.,.,TRBV5-3,CASSRDAGPRTEAFF,TGTGCCAGCAGCCGGGACGCGGGTCCTAGGACTGAAGCTTTCTTT
TRBJ2-7,TRBD1,.,TRBV6-1,CASSQQGASYEQYF,TGTGCCAGCAGCCAACAGGGGGCCTCCTACGAGCAGTACTTC
TRBJ2-7,TRBD2,.,TRBV2,CASKGGATYEQYF,TGTGCCAGCAAGGGAGGGGCCACCTACGAGCAGTACTTC
TRBJ1-1,TRBD1,.,TRBV19,CASTGDRGKGGTEAFF,TGTGCCAGTACCGGGGACAGGGGAAAGGGTGGCACTGAAGCTTTCTTT
TRBJ1-1,TRBD1,.,TRBV5-1,CASSSNGQGEDTEAFF,TGCGCCAGCAGCTCAAACGGACAGGGCGAAGACACTGAAGCTTTCTTT
TRBJ2-3,.,.,TRBV5-4,CASSLPTGGPDTQYF,TGTGCCAGCAGCTTGCCGACGGGTGGTCCAGATACGCAGTATTTT
TRBJ2-2,TRBD1,.,TRBV6-1,CASSRTGLNTGELFF,TGTGCCAGCAGTCGGACAGGGCTGAACACCGGGGAGCTGTTTTTT
TRBJ2-7,.,few,TRBV7-2,CASSLWVSYEQYF,TGTGCCAGCAGCTTATGGGTCTCCTACGAGCAGTACTTC
TRBJ1-1,.,.,TRBV6-5,CASSYSRTEAFF,TGTGCCAGCAGTTACTCGAGGACTGAAGCTTTCTTT
TRBJ2-1,.,.,TRBV30,CAWRRTGVFNEQFF,TGTGCCTGGAGGAGGACGGGAGTCTTCAATGAGCAGTTCTTC
TRBJ2-1,TRBD2,.,TRBV27,CASSLGGRTGEQFF,TGTGCCAGCAGTTTGGGCGGGAGGACGGGTGAGCAGTTCTTC
TRBJ1-1,.,.,TRBV5-1,CASGAGEGNTEAFF,TGCGCCAGCGGAGCAGGGGAAGGGAACACTGAAGCTTTCTTT
TRBJ2-3,TRBD2,few,TRBV7-3,CASSPRTSGLSTDTQYF,TGTGCCAGCAGCCCGAGGACTAGCGGGTTAAGCACAGATACGCAGTATTTT
TRBJ2-7,TRBD2,.,TRBV19,CASSRGGYEQYF,TGTGCCAGTAGTCGGGGGGGATACGAGCAGTACTTC
TRBJ1-2,.,.,TRBV7-2,CASSLNPNRRLPNYGYTF,TGTGCCAGCAGCTTAAACCCAAACCGCAGATTGCCCAACTATGGCTACACCTTC
TRBJ1-1,TRBD1,.,TRBV5-6,CASSLGGPGQGLAFF,TGTGCCAGCAGCTTGGGCGGGCCGGGACAGGGCTTAGCTTTCTTT
TRBJ1-4,.,.,TRBV12-5,CASGFSGGEKLFF,TGTGCTAGTGGTTTTTCAGGTGGAGAAAAACTGTTTTTT
TRBJ1-2,TRBD1,.,TRBV28,CASRTGGGGYTF,TGTGCCAGCAGGACAGGGGGAGGTGGCTACACCTTC
TRBJ1-2,.,.,TRBV10-3,CAISESWNGYTF,TGTGCCATCAGTGAGTCGTGGAATGGCTACACCTTC
TRBJ1-2,.,.,TRBV18,CASSPNQESYGYTF,TGTGCCAGCTCACCCAACCAGGAATCCTATGGCTACACCTTC
TRBJ2-5,TRBD2,.,TRBV5-1,CASSSGFSGQETQYF,TGCGCCAGCAGCTCTGGTTTTAGCGGGCAAGAGACCCAGTACTTC
TRBJ1-5,TRBD1,.,TRBV4-2,CASSTTRGVQPQHF,TGTGCCAGCAGCACAACCAGGGGGGTGCAGCCCCAGCATTTT
TRBJ1-6,.,few,TRBV7-2,CASSFSTHNSPLHF,TGTGCCAGCAGCTTCAGCACGCATAATTCACCCCTCCACTTT
TRBJ1-1,.,.,TRBV19,CASSMGRGTEAFF,TGTGCCAGTAGTATGGGGAGAGGCACTGAAGCTTTCTTT
TRBJ1-2,TRBD1,.,TRBV19,CASSTSGTVGLGYTF,TGTGCCAGTAGTACCTCGGGGACAGTGGGCCTTGGCTACACCTTC
TRBJ1-1,.,.,TRBV5-6,CASSSDGPEAFF,TGTGCCAGCAGCTCGGACGGCCCTGAAGCTTTCTTT
TRBJ2-2,.,.,TRBV27,CASTLYSGTGELFF,TGTGCCAGCACCCTTTATTCTGGCACCGGGGAGCTGTTTTTT
TRBJ1-2,.,few,TRBV7-9,CASRSAPGDRNYGYTF,TGTGCCAGCAGATCCGCCCCAGGGGACCGGAACTATGGCTACACCTTC
TRBJ2-5,.,.,TRBV5-1,CASSVYGQETQYF,TGCGCCAGCAGCGTATACGGACAAGAGACCCAGTACTTC
TRBJ1-1,.,.,TRBV7-2,CASSVQEAFF,TGTGCCAGCAGTGTACAGGAAGCTTTCTTT
TRBJ2-1,TRBD1,.,TRBV5-1,CANPQGGSYNEQFF,TGCGCCAACCCACAGGGGGGCTCCTACAATGAGCAGTTCTTC
TRBJ1-6,.,.,TRBV5-1,CASSLDGNNSPLHF,TGCGCCAGCAGCTTGGACGGGAATAATTCACCCCTCCACTTT
TRBJ1-2,.,.,TRBV27,CASSPLGTVYGYTF,TGTGCCAGCAGCCCCTTGGGGACGGTATATGGCTACACCTTC
TRBJ2-7,.,.,TRBV4-1,CASSKIPGPYEQYF,TGCGCCAGCAGCAAGATACCGGGGCCTTACGAGCAGTACTTC
TRBJ2-7,.,.,TRBV4-2,CASSQDKYEQYF,TGTGCCAGCAGCCAAGATAAGTACGAGCAGTACTTC
TRBJ2-5,.,.,TRBV5-8,CASSLESAGKETQYF,TGTGCCAGCAGCTTGGAATCGGCGGGCAAAGAGACCCAGTACTTC
TRBJ1-5,.,.,TRBV11-2,CASSLNRDSNQPQHF,TGTGCCAGCAGCTTAAATAGGGATAGCAATCAGCCCCAGCATTTT
TRBJ2-7,.,.,TRBV4-2,CASSQAPGLYEQYF,TGTGCCAGCAGCCAAGCTCCAGGGCTCTACGAGCAGTACTTC
TRBJ2-5,.,.,TRBV5-1,CASSFNSGGETQYF,TGCGCCAGCAGCTTTAACAGTGGGGGAGAGACCCAGTACTTC
TRBJ2-3,.,.,TRBV4-2,CASSQDRGTSSTDTQYF,TGTGCCAGCAGCCAAGATCGGGGGACCTCGAGCACAGATACGCAGTATTTT
TRBJ1-1,.,.,TRBV5-1,CASSVGQPNTEAFF,TGCGCCAGCAGCGTCGGACAACCGAACACTGAAGCTTTCTTT
TRBJ1-5,.,.,TRBV6-5,CAGRQELDDQPQHF,TGTGCCGGAAGACAAGAGTTGGACGATCAGCCCCAGCATTTT
TRBJ1-3,.,.,TRBV19,CASSISWSSGNTIYF,TGTGCCAGTAGTATCTCGTGGAGCTCTGGAAACACCATATATTTT
TRBJ2-1,.,.,TRBV6-1,CASRSSYNEQFF,TGTGCCAGCAGGAGCTCCTACAATGAGCAGTTCTTC
TRBJ2-7,.,.,TRBV12-5,CASGFGGKSSYEQYF,TGTGCTAGTGGTTTTGGGGGCAAAAGCTCCTACGAGCAGTACTTC